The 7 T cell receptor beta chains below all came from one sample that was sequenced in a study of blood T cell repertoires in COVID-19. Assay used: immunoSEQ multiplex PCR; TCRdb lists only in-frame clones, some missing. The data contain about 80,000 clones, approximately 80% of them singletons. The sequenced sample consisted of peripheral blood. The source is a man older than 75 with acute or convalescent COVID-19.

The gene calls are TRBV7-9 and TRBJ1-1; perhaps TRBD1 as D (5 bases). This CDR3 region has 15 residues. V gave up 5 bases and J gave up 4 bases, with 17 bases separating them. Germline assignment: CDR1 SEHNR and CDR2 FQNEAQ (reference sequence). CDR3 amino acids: CASSDGSGVSTEAFF. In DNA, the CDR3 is TGTGCCAGCAGCGACGGCTCGGGGGTGAGCACTGAAGCTTTCTTT.

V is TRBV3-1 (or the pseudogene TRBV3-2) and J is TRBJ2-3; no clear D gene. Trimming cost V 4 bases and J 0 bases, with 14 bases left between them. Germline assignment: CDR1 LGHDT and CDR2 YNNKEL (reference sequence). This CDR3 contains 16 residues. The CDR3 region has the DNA TGTGCCAGCAGCCCGGCCGGGTCACTCAGCACAGATACGCAGTATTTT. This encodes CASSPAGSLSTDTQYF.

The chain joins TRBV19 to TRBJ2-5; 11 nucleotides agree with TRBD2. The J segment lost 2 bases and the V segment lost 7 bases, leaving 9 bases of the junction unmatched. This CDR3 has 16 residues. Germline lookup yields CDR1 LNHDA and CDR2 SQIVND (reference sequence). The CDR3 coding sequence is TGTGCCAGTAATAGCGGGGGGGCCTTCTTTCAAGAGACCCAGTACTTC. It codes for CASNSGGAFFQETQYF.

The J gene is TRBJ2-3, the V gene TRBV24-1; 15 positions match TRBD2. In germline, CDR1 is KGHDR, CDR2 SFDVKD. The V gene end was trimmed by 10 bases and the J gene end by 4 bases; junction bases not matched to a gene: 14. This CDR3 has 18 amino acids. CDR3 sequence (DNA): TGTGCCACAAGCGATCCGGGACTAGCGGGGGGCGGTCCAGATACGCAGTATTTT. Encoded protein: CATSDPGLAGGGPDTQYF.

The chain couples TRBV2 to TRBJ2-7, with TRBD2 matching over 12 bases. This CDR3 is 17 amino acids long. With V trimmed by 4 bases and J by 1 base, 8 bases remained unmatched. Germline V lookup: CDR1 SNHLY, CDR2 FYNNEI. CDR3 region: CASSVSTSGGTSYEQYF. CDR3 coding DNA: TGTGCCAGCAGTGTGAGTACTAGCGGGGGGACTTCCTACGAGCAGTACTTC.

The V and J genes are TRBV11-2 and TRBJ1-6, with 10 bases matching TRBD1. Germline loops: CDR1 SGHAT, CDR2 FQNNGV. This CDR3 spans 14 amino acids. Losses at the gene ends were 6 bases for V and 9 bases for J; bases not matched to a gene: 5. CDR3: CASRRQGAGSPLHF. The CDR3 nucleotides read TGTGCCAGCAGGCGACAGGGGGCGGGTTCACCCCTCCACTTT.

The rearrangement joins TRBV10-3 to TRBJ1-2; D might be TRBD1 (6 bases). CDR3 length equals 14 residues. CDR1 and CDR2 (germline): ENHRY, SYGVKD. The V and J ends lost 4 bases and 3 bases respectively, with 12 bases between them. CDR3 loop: CAISGSGVDYGYTF. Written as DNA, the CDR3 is TGTGCCATCAGTGGGTCAGGGGTAGACTATGGCTACACCTTC.